Listed below are T cell receptor beta chains from one sample, sequenced in a study of blood T cell repertoires in COVID-19. The table came from immunoSEQ multiplex PCR; TCRdb's copy has only in-frame clones and leaves some out. The sample records roughly 130,000 clones, about 86% being singletons. The sequencing sample was made of PBMCs or T cells enriched from blood (not recorded which). The receptors derive from a woman aged 50 to 65 who had recovered from COVID-19. The conserved cysteine and the conserved F or W are not part of the CDR3 here.

J	V	length	CDR3
TRBJ1-2	TRBV2	14	ASSSWTGNKVYGYT
TRBJ2-7	TRBV6-6	10	ASNSGIYEQY
TRBJ1-1	TRBV3-1/TRBV3-2	12	ASSHMDRYTEAF
TRBJ1-3	TRBV9	13	ASERADPSGNTIY
TRBJ1-2	TRBV27	11	ASSLGHNYGYT
TRBJ2-5	TRBV9	12	ASSVSGRVDAQY
TRBJ2-1	TRBV4-1	11	ASTLGQDNEQF
TRBJ2-7	TRBV6-5	11	ASSPEIAGEQY
TRBJ2-2	TRBV5-4	12	ASSPRGNTGELF
TRBJ1-4	TRBV7-2	13	ASSFSSATNEKLF
TRBJ2-7	TRBV27	11	ASRTVSAYEQY
TRBJ2-7	TRBV5-5	12	ASSLVSGSNEQY
TRBJ1-4	TRBV3-1/TRBV3-2	15	ASSQARTGAGGEKLF
TRBJ1-2	TRBV19	13	ASSIETASFFGYT
TRBJ1-1	TRBV5-4	13	ASSPPPQGLTEAF
TRBJ2-7	TRBV11-2	12	ASSSNTGYHEQY
TRBJ2-3	TRBV29-1	12	SSQGATSTDTQY
TRBJ1-1	TRBV10-1	11	ASRNSMNTEAF
TRBJ1-2	TRBV19	13	ASSDATGLTSGYT
TRBJ2-7	TRBV6-5	10	ASSYPGYEQY
TRBJ2-7	TRBV27	13	ASSPRAGGSYEQY
TRBJ2-1	TRBV2	12	ASSTGPVENEQF
TRBJ1-6	TRBV3-1/TRBV3-2	15	ASSLLVDSLYNSPLH
TRBJ1-5	TRBV19	13	ATANTGASNQPQH
TRBJ2-7	TRBV7-6	11	ASRPTGGNEQY
TRBJ2-1	TRBV5-4	13	ASSFQGGGAGEQF
TRBJ2-7	TRBV19	12	ASSIRTGGGEQY
TRBJ2-2	TRBV7-3	13	ASSLLAGGAGELF
TRBJ2-5	TRBV7-2	13	ASSLAQAGQETQY
TRBJ1-2	TRBV9	13	ASSDPVAGGDVYT
TRBJ2-3	TRBV11-2	11	ASSRIGTDTQY
TRBJ2-5	TRBV7-2	15	ASSPIGRSSGVETQY
TRBJ2-2	TRBV11-2	16	ASSPIDPGQGRPGELF
TRBJ2-3	TRBV7-3	14	ASSLTTGVNTDTQY
TRBJ2-7	TRBV2	14	AGWKIGQGINYEQY
TRBJ1-1	TRBV27	14	ASSLSPGQQNTEAF
TRBJ2-3	TRBV2	10	ASCVSTDTQY
TRBJ2-2	TRBV5-1	14	ASSPSPGGNTGELF
TRBJ2-5	TRBV7-9	13	ASSLALFRQETQY
TRBJ1-1	TRBV15	13	ATSPGGRTTLGAF
TRBJ2-4	TRBV10-1	12	ASSESGVRNIQY
TRBJ2-7	TRBV7-9	14	ASSLAGKAGAYEQY
TRBJ1-2	TRBV4-2	12	ASSQELSNYGYT
TRBJ1-4	TRBV3-1/TRBV3-2	13	ASSQEWGDAEKLF
TRBJ2-1	TRBV4-2	16	ASSHPTNLAGAYNEQF
TRBJ1-2	TRBV27	11	ASSDSIVSGYT
TRBJ1-6	TRBV7-2	15	ASSPDRIGSYNSPLH
TRBJ2-1	TRBV27	13	ASRPGTGGDNEQF
TRBJ2-3	TRBV4-1	16	ASSQEMGLALGRDTQY
TRBJ1-1	TRBV5-1	13	ASSLGADLNTEAF
TRBJ2-1	TRBV19	14	ASSSLAGNSYNEQF
TRBJ1-5	TRBV7-8	16	ASSGRDRGAISNQPQH
TRBJ2-3	TRBV10-3	15	AITGTSGTSSTDTQY
TRBJ1-2	TRBV10-3	12	AISGQAANYGYT